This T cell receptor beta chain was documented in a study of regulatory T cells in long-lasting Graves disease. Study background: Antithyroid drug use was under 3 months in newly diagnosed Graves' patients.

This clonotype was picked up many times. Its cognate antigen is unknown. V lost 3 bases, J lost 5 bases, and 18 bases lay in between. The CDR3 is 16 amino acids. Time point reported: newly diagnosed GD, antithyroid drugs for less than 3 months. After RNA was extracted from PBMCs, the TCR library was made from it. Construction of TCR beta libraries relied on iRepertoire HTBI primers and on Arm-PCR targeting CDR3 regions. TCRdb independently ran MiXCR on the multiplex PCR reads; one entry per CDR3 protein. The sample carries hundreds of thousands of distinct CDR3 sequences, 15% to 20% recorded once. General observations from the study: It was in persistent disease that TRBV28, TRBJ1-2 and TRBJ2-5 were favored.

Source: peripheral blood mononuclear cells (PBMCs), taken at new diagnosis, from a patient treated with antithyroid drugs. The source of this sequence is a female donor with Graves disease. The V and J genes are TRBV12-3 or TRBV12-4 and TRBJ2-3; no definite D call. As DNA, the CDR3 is TGTGCCAGCAGTTTTCTGGCGTCCAGCATGGGAGATACGCAGTATTTT. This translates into CASSFLASSMGDTQYF.